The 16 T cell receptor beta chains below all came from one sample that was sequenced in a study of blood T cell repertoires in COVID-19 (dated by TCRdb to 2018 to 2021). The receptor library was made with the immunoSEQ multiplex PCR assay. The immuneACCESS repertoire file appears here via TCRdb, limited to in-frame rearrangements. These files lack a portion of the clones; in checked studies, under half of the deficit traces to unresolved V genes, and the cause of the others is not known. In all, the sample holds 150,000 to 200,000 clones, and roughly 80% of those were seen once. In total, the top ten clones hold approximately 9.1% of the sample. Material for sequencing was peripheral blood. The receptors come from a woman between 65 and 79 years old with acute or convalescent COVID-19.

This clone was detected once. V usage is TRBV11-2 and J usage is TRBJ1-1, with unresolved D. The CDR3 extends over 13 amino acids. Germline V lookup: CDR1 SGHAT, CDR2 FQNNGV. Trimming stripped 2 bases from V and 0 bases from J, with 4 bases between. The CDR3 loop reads CASSLFLNTEAFF. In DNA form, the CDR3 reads TGTGCCAGCAGCTTATTCTTGAACACTGAAGCTTTCTTT.

For the CDR3, the DNA is TGCGCCAGCAGCCCCCTCAGACAGGGGATGGGCTACACCTTC. Translated, it gives CASSPLRQGMGYTF. This chain connects TRBV4-3 to TRBJ1-2; 8 nucleotides match TRBD1. Germline-derived CDR1 and CDR2 are LGHNA and YSLEER. This CDR3 is built from 14 residues. The V gene end was trimmed by 4 bases and the J gene end by 8 bases; junction bases not matched to a gene: 9.

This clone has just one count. In DNA, the CDR3 is TGTGCCACCAGGTGGGACAGGGATCAGCCCCAGCATTTT. This translates into CATRWDRDQPQHF. The chain employs TRBV15 and TRBJ1-5; 9 bases fit TRBD1. J lost 5 bases, V lost 6 bases, and 2 bases had no gene match. CDR3 length: 13 residues. The V gene's germline CDR1 is LNHNV and CDR2 YYDKDF (reference sequence).

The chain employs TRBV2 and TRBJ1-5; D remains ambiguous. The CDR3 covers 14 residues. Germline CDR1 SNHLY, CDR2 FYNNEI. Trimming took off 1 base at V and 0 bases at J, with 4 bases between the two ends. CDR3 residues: CASSEGSSNQPQHF. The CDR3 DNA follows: TGTGCCAGCAGTGAAGGCAGTAGCAATCAGCCCCAGCATTTT.

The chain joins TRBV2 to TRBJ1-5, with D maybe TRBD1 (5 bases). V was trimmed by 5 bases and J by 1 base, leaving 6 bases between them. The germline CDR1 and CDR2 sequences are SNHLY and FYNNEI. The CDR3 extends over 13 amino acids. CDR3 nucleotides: TGTGCCAGCAGTCAGGGAAGCAATCAGCCCCAGCATTTT. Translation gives CASSQGSNQPQHF.

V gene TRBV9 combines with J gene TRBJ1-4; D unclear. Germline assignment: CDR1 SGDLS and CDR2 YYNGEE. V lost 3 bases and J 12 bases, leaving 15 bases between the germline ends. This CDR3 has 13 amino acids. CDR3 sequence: CASSASGHGQLFF. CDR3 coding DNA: TGTGCCAGCAGCGCCAGTGGTCATGGGCAACTGTTTTTT.

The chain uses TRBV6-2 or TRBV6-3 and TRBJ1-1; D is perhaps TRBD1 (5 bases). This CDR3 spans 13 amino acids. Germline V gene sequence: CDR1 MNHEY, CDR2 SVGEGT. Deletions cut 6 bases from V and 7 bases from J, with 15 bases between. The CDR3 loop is CASSTASGGEAFF. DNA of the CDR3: TGTGCCAGCAGCACAGCAAGCGGGGGTGAAGCTTTCTTT.

The CDR3 sequence: CASSVPGQKKSPLHF. The CDR3 nucleotides read TGTGCCAGCAGCGTCCCGGGACAGAAGAAATCACCCCTCCACTTT. V is TRBV7-9 and J is TRBJ1-6, with 7 bases that match TRBD1. This CDR3 region has 15 residues. Looked up from germline, CDR1 is SEHNR and CDR2 is FQNEAQ (reference sequence). V was pared by 5 bases and J by 10 bases, with 11 bases of the junction left unmatched.

The DNA of the CDR3 is TGCAGCGTAACAGGGCGCACTGAAGCTTTCTTT. Amino acids: CSVTGRTEAFF. This chain links TRBV20-1 with TRBJ1-1; maybe TRBD1 (6 bases). Germline-derived CDR1 and CDR2 are DFQATT and SNEGSKA (reference sequence). The CDR3 spans 11 residues.

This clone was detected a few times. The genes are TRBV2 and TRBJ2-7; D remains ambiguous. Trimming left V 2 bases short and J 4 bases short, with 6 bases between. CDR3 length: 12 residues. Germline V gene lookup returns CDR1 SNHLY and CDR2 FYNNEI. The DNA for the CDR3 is TGTGCCAGCAGTGAACGAGAGTACGAGCAGTACTTC. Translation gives CASSEREYEQYF.

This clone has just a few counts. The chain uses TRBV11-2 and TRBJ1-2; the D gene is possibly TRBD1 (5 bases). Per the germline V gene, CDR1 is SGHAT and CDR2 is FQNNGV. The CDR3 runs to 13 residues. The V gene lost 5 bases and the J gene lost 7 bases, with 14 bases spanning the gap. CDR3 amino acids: CASSQRQSSGYTF. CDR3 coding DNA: TGTGCCAGCAGCCAAAGACAGTCGTCTGGCTACACCTTC. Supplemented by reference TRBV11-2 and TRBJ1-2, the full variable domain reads EAGVAQSPRYKIIEKRQSVAFWCNPISGHATLYWYQQILGQGPKLLIQFQNNGVVDDSQLPKDRFSAERLKGVDSTLKIQPAKLEDSAVYLCASSQRQSSGYTFGSGTRLTVV.

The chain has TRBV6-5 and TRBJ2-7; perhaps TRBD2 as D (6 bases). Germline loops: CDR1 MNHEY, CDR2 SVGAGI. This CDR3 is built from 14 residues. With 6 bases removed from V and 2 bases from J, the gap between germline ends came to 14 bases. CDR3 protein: CASRYRDSAYEQYF. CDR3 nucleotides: TGTGCCAGCAGGTACCGGGACTCCGCCTACGAGCAGTACTTC.

The CDR3 is CASSFRTTTGNTIYF. The CDR3 nucleotides are TGTGCCAGCAGTTTTCGGACAACCACTGGAAACACCATATATTTT. The rearrangement joins TRBV28 to TRBJ1-3; D may be TRBD1 (5 bases). V gave up 3 bases and J gave up 2 bases, with 11 bases separating them. CDR3 length: 15 amino acids. The V gene's germline CDR1 is MDHEN and CDR2 SYDVKM.

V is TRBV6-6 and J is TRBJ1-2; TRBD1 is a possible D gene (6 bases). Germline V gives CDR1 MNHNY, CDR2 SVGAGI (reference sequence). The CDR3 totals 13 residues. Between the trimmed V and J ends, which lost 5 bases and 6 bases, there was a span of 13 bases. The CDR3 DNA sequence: TGTGCCAGCAGTAACCCCCCAGGGGATGGCTACACCTTC. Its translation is CASSNPPGDGYTF.

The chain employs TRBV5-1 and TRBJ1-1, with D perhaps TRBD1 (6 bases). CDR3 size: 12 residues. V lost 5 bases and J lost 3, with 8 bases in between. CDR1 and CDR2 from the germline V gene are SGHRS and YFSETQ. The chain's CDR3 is CASRGGDTEAFF. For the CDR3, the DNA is TGCGCCAGCAGAGGGGGTGACACTGAAGCTTTCTTT.

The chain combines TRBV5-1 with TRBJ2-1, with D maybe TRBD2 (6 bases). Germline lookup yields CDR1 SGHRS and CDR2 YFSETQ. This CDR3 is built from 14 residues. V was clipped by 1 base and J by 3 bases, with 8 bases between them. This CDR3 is CASSLRGGYNEQFF. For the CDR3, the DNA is TGCGCCAGCAGCTTGAGGGGAGGCTACAATGAGCAGTTCTTC.